A selection of T cell receptor beta chains follows, all from one sample in a study of blood T cell repertoires in COVID-19. Repertoires were generated with immunoSEQ multiplex PCR, while TCRdb's copy carries only in-frame clones and drops some. This sample has fewer than 300,000 clones; approximately 90% occur once, and the top ten carry about 2.3%. The sequencing sample was made of PBMCs or T cells enriched from blood (not recorded which). The receptors were gathered from a woman in her thirties or forties with acute COVID-19. Both conserved end residues are part of each CDR3. A D gene is named only where the DNA matches it firmly. Only part of the rows carry a size: once, few, many, or a class if the clone is expanded.

clone_size d_call j_call v_call cdr3_nt cdr3_aa
. TRBD1 TRBJ1-2 TRBV3-1/TRBV3-2 TGTGCCAGCAGCCTTACTTCCGGGACAGGGGGCCCGAGCTATGGCTACACCTTC CASSLTSGTGGPSYGYTF
. . TRBJ1-5 TRBV5-1 TGCGCCAGCAGCTTGGCCCCGGGTAATCAGCCCCAGCATTTT CASSLAPGNQPQHF
. TRBD2 TRBJ2-4 TRBV5-1 TGCGCCAGCAGCTTCGGGGGGGAAAACATTCAGTACTTC CASSFGGENIQYF
. TRBD1 TRBJ1-6 TRBV6-6 TGTGCCAGCAGTTACATGGGACAGGGGAATTCACCCCTCCACTTT CASSYMGQGNSPLHF
. . TRBJ2-1 TRBV21-1 TGTGCCAGCAGCAACAGACTAGCGGGAGCGCGGCTCTGTTCGAATGAGCAGTTCTTC CASSNRLAGARLCSNEQFF
. . TRBJ1-2 TRBV12-3/TRBV12-4 TGTGCCAGCAGTCCGGGGGGGGCCTATGGCTACACCTTC CASSPGGAYGYTF
. . TRBJ1-1 TRBV6-2/TRBV6-3 TGTGCCAGCAGTTACGACGGGGGACCTAGCACTGAAGCTTTCTTT CASSYDGGPSTEAFF
. TRBD1 TRBJ1-2 TRBV19 TGTGCCAGTAGTACAACAGGGGCTCGTCGTGGCTACACCTTC CASSTTGARRGYTF
. TRBD2 TRBJ2-2 TRBV4-3 TGCGCCAGCAGCCGCGCAATAGCGGGCGGCACCGGGGAGCTGTTTTTT CASSRAIAGGTGELFF
. TRBD1 TRBJ1-5 TRBV28 TGTGCCAGCAGTTCAGGGGGATCGGATCAGCCCCAGCATTTT CASSSGGSDQPQHF
. . TRBJ2-3 TRBV15 TGTGCCACCAGGCCTAGAATCACAGATACGCAGTATTTT CATRPRITDTQYF
once TRBD1 TRBJ1-1 TRBV6-2/TRBV6-3 TGTGCCAGCAGTTCTTCTCGGACAGGGCCCACTGAAGCTTTCTTT CASSSSRTGPTEAFF
once TRBD1 TRBJ2-7 TRBV27 TGTGCCAGCAGTTTATCTAGTCGACAGGGGATACCCTACGAGCAGTACTTC CASSLSSRQGIPYEQYF